This entry describes one T cell receptor beta chain. Its antigen is not identified. These data come from a study of cytomegalovirus exposure and HLA in healthy donors. PCR was performed using 60 Vbeta and 13 Jbeta primers. Produced via immunoSEQ multiplex PCR; TCRdb's table is partial and in-frame only. The data contain some 98,000 clones, 70% to 80% of them singletons. Germline values: CDR1 MGHRA, CDR2 YSYEKL. Trimming pared 5 bases from V and 1 base from J, leaving 8 bases between. The CDR3 sequence is 13 residues long. Whole-study results and caveats: Most CMV-associated TCR beta chains were later found to appear HLA-restricted. Upon later analysis, HLA-associated TCR beta chains proved more clonally expanded than other, equally common chains. In a later analysis, at a false discovery rate of 0.05, roughly 17,000 TCR beta sequences were associated with HLA alleles. TCR beta V- and J-gene trimming was later associated with a missense DCLRE1C variant.

This chain connects TRBV4-1 to TRBJ1-1; D gene unclear. The specimen was PBMCs. This receptor was obtained from a man in his late teens or twenties in good health and CMV-seropositive. DNA for the CDR3: TGCGCCAGCAGCTTGATAGAGAACACTGAAGCTTTCTTT. Protein sequence: CASSLIENTEAFF.